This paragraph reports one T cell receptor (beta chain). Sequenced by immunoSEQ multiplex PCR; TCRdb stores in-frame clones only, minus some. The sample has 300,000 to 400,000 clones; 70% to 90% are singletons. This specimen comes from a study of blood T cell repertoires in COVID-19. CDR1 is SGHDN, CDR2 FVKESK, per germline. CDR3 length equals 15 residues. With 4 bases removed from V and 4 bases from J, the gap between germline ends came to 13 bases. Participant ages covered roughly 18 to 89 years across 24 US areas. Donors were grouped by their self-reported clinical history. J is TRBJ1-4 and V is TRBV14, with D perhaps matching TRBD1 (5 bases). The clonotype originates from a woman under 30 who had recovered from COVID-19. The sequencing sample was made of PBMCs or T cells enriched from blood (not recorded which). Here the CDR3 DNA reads TGTGCCAGCAGCCGGAGGGACGGAGTTAATGAAAAACTGTTTTTT. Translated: CASSRRDGVNEKLFF.